The entry below describes one T cell receptor beta chain. Its antigen is unidentified. Individual cDNA molecules carried attached unique molecular identifiers. TCRdb recomputed calls from the 5' RACE reads with MiXCR, one row per CDR3 protein. The table has approximately 69,000 distinct CDR3 sequences, about an eighth seen once. These data come from a study of early T cells in non-severe SARS-CoV-2 infection. About the research overall: Unsorted whole-blood RNA was sequenced in bulk, leaving chains unpaired. Study-level findings and limits: Anti-spike CD8 specificities were favored by VDJdb matching, whose results missed private and CD4 specificities.

V was cut by 1 base and J by 5 bases, with 13 bases left in between. The CDR3 runs to 14 residues. Germline CDR1 SGHRS, CDR2 YFSETQ. The chain is built from TRBV5-1 and TRBJ2-7, with TRBD1 as a possible D gene (6 bases). The TCR sequence derives from an adult who was a healthcare worker with PCR-confirmed SARS-CoV-2 infection or an uninfected control (not recorded which). Sequences were derived from whole blood, sampled at baseline. CDR3 sequence: CASSLFRGEDEQYF. CDR3 nucleotides: TGCGCCAGCAGCTTGTTCAGGGGCGAAGACGAGCAGTACTTC.